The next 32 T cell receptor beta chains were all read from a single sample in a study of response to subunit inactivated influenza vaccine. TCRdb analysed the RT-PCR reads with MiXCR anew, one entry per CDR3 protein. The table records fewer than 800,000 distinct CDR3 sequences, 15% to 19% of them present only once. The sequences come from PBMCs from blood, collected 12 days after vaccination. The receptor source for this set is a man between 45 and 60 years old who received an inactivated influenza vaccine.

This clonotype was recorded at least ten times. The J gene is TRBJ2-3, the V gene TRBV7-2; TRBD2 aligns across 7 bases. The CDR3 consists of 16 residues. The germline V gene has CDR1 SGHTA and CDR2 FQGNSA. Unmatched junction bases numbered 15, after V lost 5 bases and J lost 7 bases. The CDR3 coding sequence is TGTGCCAGCAGCCCGGGTGGGCTAGCGGCCTCATATACGCAGTATTTT. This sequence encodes CASSPGGLAASYTQYF.

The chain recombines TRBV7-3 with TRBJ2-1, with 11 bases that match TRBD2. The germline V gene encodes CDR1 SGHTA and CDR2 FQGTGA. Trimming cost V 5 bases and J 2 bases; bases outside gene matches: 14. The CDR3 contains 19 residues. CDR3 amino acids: CASSAGPMTSGNTYNEQFF. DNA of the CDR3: TGTGCCAGCAGCGCAGGCCCCATGACTAGCGGGAATACCTACAATGAGCAGTTCTTC.

The CDR3 sequence is CASSHPIKGRTNYEQYF. The CDR3 nucleotides are TGCGCCAGCAGCCACCCAATAAAGGGGCGGACCAACTACGAGCAGTACTTC. This chain uses TRBV4-1 with TRBJ2-7, with TRBD1 as a possible D gene (5 bases). The CDR3 extends over 17 amino acids. Trimming left V 3 bases short and J 3 bases short, with 21 bases between. Germline V gene data show CDR1 as MGHRA and CDR2 as YSYEKL.

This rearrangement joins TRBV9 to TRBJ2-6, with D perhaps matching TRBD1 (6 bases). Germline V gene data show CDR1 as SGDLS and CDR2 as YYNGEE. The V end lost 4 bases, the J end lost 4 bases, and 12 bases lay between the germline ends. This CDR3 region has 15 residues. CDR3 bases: TGTGCCAGCAGCAGAACAGGGCAAGGGGCCAACGTCCTGACTTTC. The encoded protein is CASSRTGQGANVLTF. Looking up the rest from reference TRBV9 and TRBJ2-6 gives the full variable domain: DSGVTQTPKHLITATGQRVTLRCSPRSGDLSVYWYQQSLDQGLQFLIQYYNGEERAKGNILERFSAQQFPDLHSELNLSSLELGDSALYFCASSRTGQGANVLTFGAGSRLTVL.

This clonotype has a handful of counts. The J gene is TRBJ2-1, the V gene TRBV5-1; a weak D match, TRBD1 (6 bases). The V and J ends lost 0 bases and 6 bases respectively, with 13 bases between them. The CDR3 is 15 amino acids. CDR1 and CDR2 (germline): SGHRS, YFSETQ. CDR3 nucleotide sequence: TGCGCCAGCAGCTTGGTGGGGGCCGCCGGCAATGAGCAGTTCTTC. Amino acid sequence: CASSLVGAAGNEQFF.

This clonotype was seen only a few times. CDR3 region: CSVEEKGGYEQYF. DNA for the CDR3: TGCAGCGTTGAGGAAAAGGGAGGGTACGAGCAGTACTTC. The chain recombines TRBV29-1 with TRBJ2-7; TRBD2 aligns across 7 bases. Germline V gene lookup returns CDR1 SQVTM and CDR2 ANQGSEA. Trimming at V came to 3 bases and at J to 4 bases, leaving 6 bases not matched to a gene. The CDR3 totals 13 residues.

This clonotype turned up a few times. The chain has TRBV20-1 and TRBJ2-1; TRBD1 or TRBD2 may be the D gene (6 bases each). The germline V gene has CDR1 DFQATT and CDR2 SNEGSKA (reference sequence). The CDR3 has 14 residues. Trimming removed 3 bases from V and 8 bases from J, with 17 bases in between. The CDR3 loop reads CSARELGGRYEQFF. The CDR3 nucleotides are TGCAGTGCTAGGGAGTTGGGGGGCCGGTATGAGCAGTTCTTC.

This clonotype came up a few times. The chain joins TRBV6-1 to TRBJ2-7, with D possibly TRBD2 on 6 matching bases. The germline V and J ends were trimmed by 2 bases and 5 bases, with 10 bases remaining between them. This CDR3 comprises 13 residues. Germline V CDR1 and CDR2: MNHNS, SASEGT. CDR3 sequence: CASSEWDSDEQYF. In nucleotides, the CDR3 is TGTGCCAGCAGTGAATGGGACTCGGACGAGCAGTACTTC.

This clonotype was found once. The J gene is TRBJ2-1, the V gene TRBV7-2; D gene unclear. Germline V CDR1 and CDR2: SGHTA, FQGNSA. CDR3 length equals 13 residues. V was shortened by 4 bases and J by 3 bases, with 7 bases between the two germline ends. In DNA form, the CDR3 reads TGTGCCAGCAGCTCTACCTTCTACAATGAGCAGTTCTTC. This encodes CASSSTFYNEQFF.

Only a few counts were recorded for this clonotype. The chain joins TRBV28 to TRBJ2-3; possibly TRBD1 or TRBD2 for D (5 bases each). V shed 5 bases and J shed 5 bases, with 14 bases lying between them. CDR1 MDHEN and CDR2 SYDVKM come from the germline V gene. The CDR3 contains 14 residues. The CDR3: CASSQPGTQDTQYF. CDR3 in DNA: TGTGCCAGCAGTCAGCCCGGGACCCAAGATACGCAGTATTTT.

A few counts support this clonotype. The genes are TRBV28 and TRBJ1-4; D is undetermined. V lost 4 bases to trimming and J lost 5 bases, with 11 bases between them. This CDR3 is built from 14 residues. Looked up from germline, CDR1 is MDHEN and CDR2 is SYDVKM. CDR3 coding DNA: TGTGCCAGCAGTTCACAACAGTTAAATGAAAAACTGTTTTTT. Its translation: CASSSQQLNEKLFF.

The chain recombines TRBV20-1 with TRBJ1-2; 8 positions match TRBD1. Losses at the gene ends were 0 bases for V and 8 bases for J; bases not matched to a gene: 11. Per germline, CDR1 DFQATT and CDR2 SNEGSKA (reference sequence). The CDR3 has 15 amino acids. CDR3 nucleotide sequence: TGCAGTGCTAGAGAGAATCGCCGGACAGGGACCGGCTACACCTTC. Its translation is CSARENRRTGTGYTF.

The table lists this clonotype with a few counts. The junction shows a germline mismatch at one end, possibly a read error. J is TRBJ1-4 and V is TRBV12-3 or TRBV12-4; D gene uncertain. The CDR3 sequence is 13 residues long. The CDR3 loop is CATSPPGHEKLFF. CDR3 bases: TGTGCCACCAGTCCACCGGGTCATGAAAAACTGTTTTTT.

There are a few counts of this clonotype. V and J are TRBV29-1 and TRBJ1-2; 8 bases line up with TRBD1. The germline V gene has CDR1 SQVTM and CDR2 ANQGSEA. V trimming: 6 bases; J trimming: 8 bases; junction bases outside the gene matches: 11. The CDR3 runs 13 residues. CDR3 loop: CSVVGRGLIGYTF. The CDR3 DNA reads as TGCAGCGTCGTCGGCAGGGGGCTAATAGGCTACACCTTC.

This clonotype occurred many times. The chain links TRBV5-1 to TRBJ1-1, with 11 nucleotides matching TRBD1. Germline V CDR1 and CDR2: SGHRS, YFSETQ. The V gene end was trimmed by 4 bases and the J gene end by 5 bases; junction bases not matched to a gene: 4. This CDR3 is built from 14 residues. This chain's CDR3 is CASSTGTGGTEAFF. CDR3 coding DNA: TGCGCCAGCAGCACCGGGACAGGGGGAACTGAAGCTTTCTTT.

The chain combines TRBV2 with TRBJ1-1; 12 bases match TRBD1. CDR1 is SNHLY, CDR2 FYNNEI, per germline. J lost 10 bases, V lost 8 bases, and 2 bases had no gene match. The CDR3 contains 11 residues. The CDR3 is CASGTGGSAFF. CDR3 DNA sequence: TGTGCCAGCGGGACAGGGGGCTCAGCTTTCTTT.

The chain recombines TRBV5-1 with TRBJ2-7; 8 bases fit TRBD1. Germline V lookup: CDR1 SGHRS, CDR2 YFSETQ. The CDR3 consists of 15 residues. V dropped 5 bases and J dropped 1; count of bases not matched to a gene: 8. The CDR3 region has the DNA TGCGCCAGCAGAAAAGGGACAGGTGAATCCTACGAGCAGTACTTC. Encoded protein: CASRKGTGESYEQYF. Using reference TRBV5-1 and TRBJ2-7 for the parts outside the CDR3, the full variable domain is KAGVTQTPRYLIKTRGQQVTLSCSPISGHRSVSWYQQTPGQGLQFLFEYFSETQRNKGNFPGRFSGRQFSNSRSEMNVSTLELGDSALYLCASRKGTGESYEQYFGPGTRLTVT.

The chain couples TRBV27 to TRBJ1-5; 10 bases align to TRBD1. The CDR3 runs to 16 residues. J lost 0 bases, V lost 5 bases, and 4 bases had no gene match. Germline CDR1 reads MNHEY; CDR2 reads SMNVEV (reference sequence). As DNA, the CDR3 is TGTGCCAGCAGTCCCGGACAGGGGGGTAGCAATCAGCCCCAGCATTTT. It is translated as CASSPGQGGSNQPQHF.

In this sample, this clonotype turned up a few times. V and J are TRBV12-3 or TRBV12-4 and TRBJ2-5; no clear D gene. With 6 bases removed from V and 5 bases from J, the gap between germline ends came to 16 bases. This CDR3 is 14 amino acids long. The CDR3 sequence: CASSPSALGETQYF. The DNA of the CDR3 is TGTGCCAGCAGCCCCAGTGCCTTAGGGGAGACCCAGTACTTC.

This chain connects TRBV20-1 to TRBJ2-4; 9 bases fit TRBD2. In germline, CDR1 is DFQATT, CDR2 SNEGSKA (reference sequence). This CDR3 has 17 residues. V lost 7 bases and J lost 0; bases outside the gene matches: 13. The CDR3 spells CSVPSAGGLIAKNIQYF. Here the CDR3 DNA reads TGCAGTGTCCCGTCCGCGGGGGGGTTGATAGCCAAAAACATTCAGTACTTC.

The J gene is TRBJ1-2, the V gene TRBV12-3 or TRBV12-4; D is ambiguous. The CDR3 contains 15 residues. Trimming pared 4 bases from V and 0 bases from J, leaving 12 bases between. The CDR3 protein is CASSSGPHANYGYTF. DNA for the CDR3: TGTGCCAGCAGTTCCGGGCCTCACGCTAACTATGGCTACACCTTC.

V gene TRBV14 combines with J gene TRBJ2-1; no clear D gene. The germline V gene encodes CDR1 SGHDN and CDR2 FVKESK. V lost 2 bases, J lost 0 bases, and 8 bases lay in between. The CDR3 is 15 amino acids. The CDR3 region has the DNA TGTGCCAGCAGCCAACGCCTTATCTCCTACAATGAGCAGTTCTTC. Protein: CASSQRLISYNEQFF.

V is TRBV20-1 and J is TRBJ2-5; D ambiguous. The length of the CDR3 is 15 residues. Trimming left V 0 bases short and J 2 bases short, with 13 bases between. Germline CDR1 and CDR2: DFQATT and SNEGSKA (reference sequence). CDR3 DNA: TGCAGTGCTAGAGACCTAGGACGTCTTCAAGAGACCCAGTACTTC. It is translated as CSARDLGRLQETQYF.

CDR3 DNA: TGCGCCAGCAGCTTGAGGCAGGGTGGGACCTACGAGCAGTACTTC. Its translation is CASSLRQGGTYEQYF. The chain links TRBV5-1 to TRBJ2-7; D might be TRBD1 (5 bases). Germline V gene sequence: CDR1 SGHRS, CDR2 YFSETQ. The CDR3 totals 15 residues. Trimming left V 1 base short and J 2 bases short, with 13 bases between.

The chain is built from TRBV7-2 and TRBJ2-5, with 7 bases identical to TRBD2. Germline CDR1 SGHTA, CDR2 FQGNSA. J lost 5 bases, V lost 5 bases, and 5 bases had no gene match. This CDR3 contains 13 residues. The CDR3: CASSRGRGETQYF. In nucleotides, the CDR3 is TGTGCCAGCAGCCGCGGGAGAGGGGAGACCCAGTACTTC.

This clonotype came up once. CDR3 DNA sequence: TGTGCCACCAGCAGAGAGGCCTGGGGGACCCAGTACTTC. Translated: CATSREAWGTQYF. The rearrangement uses TRBV15 and TRBJ2-5; D not resolved. The germline V and J ends were trimmed by 0 bases and 7 bases, with 9 bases remaining between them. Germline CDR1 reads LNHNV; CDR2 reads YYDKDF (reference sequence). CDR3 size: 13 residues. Supplemented by reference TRBV15 and TRBJ2-5, the full variable domain reads DAMVIQNPRYQVTQFGKPVTLSCSQTLNHNVMYWYQQKSSQAPKLLFHYYDKDFNNEADTPDNFQSRRPNTSFCFLDIRSPGLGDTAMYLCATSREAWGTQYFGPGTRLLVL.

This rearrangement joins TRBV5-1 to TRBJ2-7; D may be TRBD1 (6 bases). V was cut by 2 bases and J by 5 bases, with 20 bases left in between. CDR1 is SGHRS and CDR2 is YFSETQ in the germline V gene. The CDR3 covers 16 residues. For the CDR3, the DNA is TGCGCCAGCAGCTTCTCCTTGACGAACAGGGCCCACGAGCAGTACTTC. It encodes CASSFSLTNRAHEQYF.

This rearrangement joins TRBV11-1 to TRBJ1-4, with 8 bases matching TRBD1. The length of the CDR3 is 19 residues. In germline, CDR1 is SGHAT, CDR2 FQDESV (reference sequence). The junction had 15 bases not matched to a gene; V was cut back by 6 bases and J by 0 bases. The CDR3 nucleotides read TGTGCCAGCAGACCTCTCGACAGGGGAACGTTTGCAACTAATGAAAAACTGTTTTTT. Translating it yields CASRPLDRGTFATNEKLFF.

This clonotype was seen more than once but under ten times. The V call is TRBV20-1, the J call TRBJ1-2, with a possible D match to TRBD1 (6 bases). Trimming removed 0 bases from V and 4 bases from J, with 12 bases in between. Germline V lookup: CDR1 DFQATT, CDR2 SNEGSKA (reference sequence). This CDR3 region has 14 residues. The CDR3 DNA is TGCAGTGCTAGAGATCGGGGGCCGGTCTATGGCTACACCTTC. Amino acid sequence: CSARDRGPVYGYTF.

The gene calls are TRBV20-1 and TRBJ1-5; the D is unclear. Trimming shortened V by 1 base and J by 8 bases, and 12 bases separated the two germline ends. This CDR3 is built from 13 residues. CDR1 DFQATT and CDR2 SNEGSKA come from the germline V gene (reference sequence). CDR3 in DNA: TGCAGTGCTAGAGGGTTTTGGAGCGAGCCCCAGCATTTT. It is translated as CSARGFWSEPQHF.

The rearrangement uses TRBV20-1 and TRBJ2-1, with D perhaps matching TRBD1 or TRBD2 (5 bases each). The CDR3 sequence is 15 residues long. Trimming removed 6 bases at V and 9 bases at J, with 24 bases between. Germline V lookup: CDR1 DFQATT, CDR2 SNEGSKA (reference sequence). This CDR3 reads CSAKAPQRGAGEQFF. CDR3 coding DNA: TGCAGTGCCAAGGCCCCCCAAAGGGGAGCCGGTGAGCAGTTCTTC.

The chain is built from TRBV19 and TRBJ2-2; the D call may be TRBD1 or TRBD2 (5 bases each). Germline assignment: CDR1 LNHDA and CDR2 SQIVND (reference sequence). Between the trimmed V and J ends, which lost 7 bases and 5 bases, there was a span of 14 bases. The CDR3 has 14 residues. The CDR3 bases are TGTGCCAGTATACGGGACGACCGGACCGGGGAGCTGTTTTTT. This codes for CASIRDDRTGELFF.